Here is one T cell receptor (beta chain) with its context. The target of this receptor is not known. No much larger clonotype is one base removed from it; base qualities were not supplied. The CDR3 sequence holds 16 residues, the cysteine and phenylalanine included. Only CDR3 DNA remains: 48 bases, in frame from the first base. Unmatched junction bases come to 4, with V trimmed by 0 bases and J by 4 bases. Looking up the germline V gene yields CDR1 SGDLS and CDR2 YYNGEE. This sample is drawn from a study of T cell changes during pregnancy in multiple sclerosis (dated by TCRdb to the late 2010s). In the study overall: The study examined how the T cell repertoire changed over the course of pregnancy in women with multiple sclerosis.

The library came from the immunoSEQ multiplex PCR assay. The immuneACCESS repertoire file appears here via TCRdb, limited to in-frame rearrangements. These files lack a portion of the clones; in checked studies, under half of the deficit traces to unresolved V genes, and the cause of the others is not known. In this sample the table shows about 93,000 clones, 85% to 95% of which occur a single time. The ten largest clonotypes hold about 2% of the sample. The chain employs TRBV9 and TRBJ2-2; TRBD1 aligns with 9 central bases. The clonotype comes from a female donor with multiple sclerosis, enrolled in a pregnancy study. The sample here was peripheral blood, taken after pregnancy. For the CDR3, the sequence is CASSVATGGSTGELFF. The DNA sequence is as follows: TGTGCCAGCAGCGTAGCGACAGGGGGAAGCACCGGGGAGCTGTTTTTT.